The 30 T cell receptor beta chains below come from one sample, sequenced in a study of T cell repertoires in cytomegalovirus infection. Their target antigens are unknown. TCRdb used MiXCR to reprocess the reads, holding one entry per CDR3 protein. The table includes 700,000 to 850,000 distinct CDR3 sequences, around a third detected once. Here the sequenced sample was cultured CD8+ T cells from PBMCs, taken from culture after CMV antigen stimulation. All receptors derive from a human donor in good health (CMV status not recorded). Some clones in this sample may be carry-over from other donors' samples.

The chain uses TRBV15 and TRBJ2-5, with a weak D call TRBD2 (7 bases). Germline CDR1 is LNHNV and CDR2 is YYDKDF (reference sequence). The CDR3 is 15 residues long. Between the trimmed V and J ends, which lost 0 bases and 5 bases, there was a span of 13 bases. CDR3 nucleotide sequence: TGTGCCACCAGCAGAGATATGGGAGGGGGTGAGACCCAGTACTTC. Translating gives CATSRDMGGGETQYF.

Only a few counts were recorded for this clonotype. The genes are TRBV4-2 and TRBJ2-3; 10 bases are a match to TRBD2. V trimming: 1 base; J trimming: 2 bases; junction bases outside the gene matches: 3. The CDR3 covers 16 residues. Germline V gene lookup returns CDR1 LGHNA and CDR2 YNFKEQ. The CDR3 here is CASSQVAGGATDTQYF. CDR3 DNA: TGTGCCAGCAGCCAAGTAGCGGGGGGCGCCACAGATACGCAGTATTTT.

This chain links TRBV29-1 with TRBJ2-7; TRBD1 or TRBD2 may be the D gene (5 bases each). The germline gives CDR1 SQVTM, CDR2 ANQGSEA. V was trimmed by 0 bases and J by 2 bases, leaving 5 bases between them. This CDR3 is 12 amino acids long. Here the CDR3 reads CSVEEGAYEQYF. CDR3 in DNA: TGCAGCGTTGAAGAGGGGGCCTACGAGCAGTACTTC.

This clonotype has more than one count but fewer than ten. The chain has TRBV2 and TRBJ2-2; 11 bases are a match to TRBD1. This CDR3 has 14 residues. CDR1 and CDR2 from the germline V gene are SNHLY and FYNNEI. Trimming cost V 6 bases and J 5 bases; bases outside gene matches: 2. This CDR3 is CASRRDRGTGELFF. For the CDR3, the DNA is TGTGCCAGCAGACGGGACAGGGGGACCGGGGAGCTGTTTTTT. Variable domain in full (rest from reference TRBV2 and TRBJ2-2): EPEVTQTPSHQVTQMGQEVILRCVPISNHLYFYWYRQILGQKVEFLVSFYNNEISEKSEIFDDQFSVERPDGSNFTLKIRSTKLEDSAMYFCASRRDRGTGELFFGEGSRLTVL.

The rearrangement uses TRBV4-3 and TRBJ2-1, with D possibly being TRBD2 (7 bases). The germline V gene has CDR1 LGHNA and CDR2 YSLEER. The CDR3 runs to 16 residues. V was clipped by 0 bases and J by 4 bases, with 13 bases between them. The CDR3 DNA reads as TGCGCCAGCAGCCAAGATAGGGGGGGGGGTTACAATGAGCAGTTCTTC. Its protein product is CASSQDRGGGYNEQFF.

V gene TRBV4-1 combines with J gene TRBJ2-1; 10 bases match TRBD2. Unmatched junction bases numbered 5, after V lost 2 bases and J lost 1 base. The CDR3 is 17 residues long. Germline lookup yields CDR1 MGHRA and CDR2 YSYEKL. The CDR3: CASSQRSGGASYNEQFF. In DNA form, the CDR3 reads TGCGCCAGCAGCCAAAGAAGCGGGGGGGCGTCCTACAATGAGCAGTTCTTC.

In its sample, this clonotype was seen many times. The V and J genes are TRBV7-9 and TRBJ1-1; no clear D. Germline V gene lookup returns CDR1 SEHNR and CDR2 FQNEAQ (reference sequence). Between the trimmed V and J ends, which lost 5 bases and 4 bases, there was a span of 8 bases. There are 12 residues in the CDR3. CDR3 amino acids: CASSPAGTEAFF. CDR3 sequence (DNA): TGTGCCAGCAGCCCGGCAGGCACTGAAGCTTTCTTT.

The chain combines TRBV7-6 with TRBJ2-7; D might be TRBD1 (5 bases). Between the trimmed V and J ends, which lost 1 base and 2 bases, there was a span of 18 bases. CDR3 length: 17 residues. Germline CDR1 SGHVS, CDR2 FNYEAQ. This CDR3 is CASSLGVRGKKTYEQYF. As DNA, the CDR3 is TGTGCCAGCAGCTTAGGCGTTAGGGGTAAAAAGACCTACGAGCAGTACTTC.

For the CDR3, the DNA is TGTGCCAGCAGCTTGGACAGTCCCTTAAGGGGCTACACCTTC. It specifies CASSLDSPLRGYTF. This rearrangement joins TRBV5-6 to TRBJ1-2; D is uncertain. Looked up from germline, CDR1 is SGHDT and CDR2 is YYEEEE. V was clipped by 0 bases and J by 8 bases, with 14 bases between them. The length of the CDR3 is 14 residues.

This clonotype was seen at least ten times. The chain has TRBV7-9 and TRBJ1-2; TRBD1 might be the D (6 bases). The CDR3 is made up of 14 amino acids. Trimming pared 8 bases from V and 0 bases from J, leaving 13 bases between. Germline V gene data show CDR1 as SEHNR and CDR2 as FQNEAQ (reference sequence). The CDR3 region is CASQGTDSNYGYTF. The CDR3 DNA is TGTGCCAGCCAGGGGACGGACTCTAACTATGGCTACACCTTC.

This clonotype was seen many times. The chain employs TRBV2 and TRBJ1-1; D is unclear. The germline gives CDR1 SNHLY, CDR2 FYNNEI. Trimming cost V 8 bases and J 2 bases, with 6 bases left between them. The CDR3 length is 11 residues. The DNA of the CDR3 is TGTGCCAGCGGACCTAACACTGAAGCTTTCTTT. The encoded protein is CASGPNTEAFF.

This clonotype was counted many times. The chain carries TRBV7-9 and TRBJ2-2; no definite D call. The germline V gene encodes CDR1 SEHNR and CDR2 FQNEAQ (reference sequence). Trimming pared 5 bases from V and 0 bases from J, leaving 10 bases between. The CDR3 is 15 residues long. Written as DNA, the CDR3 is TGTGCCAGCAGCCGATACGCATCGAACACCGGGGAGCTGTTTTTT. It codes for CASSRYASNTGELFF.

Points on this clonotype: Given a much more abundant clone one base away, this may be a read error. V gene TRBV7-6 combines with J gene TRBJ2-5; tentative D call: TRBD2 (5 bases). The CDR3 length is 15 residues. In germline, CDR1 is SGHVS, CDR2 FNYEAQ. CDR3 bases: TGTGCCAGCAGCCTCGCCGCGGGTTCCCAAGAGATCCAGTACTTC. This gives the protein CASSLAAGSQEIQYF.

The chain employs TRBV6-6 and TRBJ1-1; TRBD1 matches at 8 bases. The CDR3 length is 12 residues. V dropped 4 bases and J dropped 13; count of bases not matched to a gene: 8. From germline, CDR1 is MNHNY and CDR2 SVGAGI (reference sequence). The CDR3 nucleotides are TGTGCCAGCAGTTTCCCAGGGGGCCCTGGTTTCTTT. It translates to CASSFPGGPGFF.

The rearrangement links TRBV12-3 or TRBV12-4 to TRBJ1-2; the D gene is possibly TRBD1 (5 bases). CDR3 size: 12 residues. The V and J ends lost 3 bases and 12 bases respectively, with 14 bases between them. The CDR3 DNA follows: TGTGCCAGCAGTTTGTTTAGGGGATACGACACCTTC. Protein: CASSLFRGYDTF.

This clonotype was seen more than once but under ten times. The rearrangement links TRBV20-1 to TRBJ2-5; TRBD1 matches at 7 bases. After removal of 3 bases from V and 1 base from J, the junction contained 11 bases not matched to a gene. This CDR3 region has 16 residues. In germline, CDR1 is DFQATT, CDR2 SNEGSKA (reference sequence). In DNA, the CDR3 is TGCAGTGCTAGGGACAGGTATCTGGGGGTCCAAGAGACCCAGTACTTC. Translation gives CSARDRYLGVQETQYF.

The chain recombines TRBV4-3 with TRBJ1-2; perhaps TRBD1 as D (5 bases). The CDR3 sequence is 15 residues long. V shed 0 bases and J shed 8 bases, with 16 bases lying between them. Germline V lookup: CDR1 LGHNA, CDR2 YSLEER. The CDR3 nucleotides are TGCGCCAGCAGCCAAGAAGTGGCCCCGGGGACCGGCTACACCTTC. Translated, it gives CASSQEVAPGTGYTF.

A single count supports this clonotype. V and J are TRBV7-6 and TRBJ2-7, with D perhaps being TRBD1 or TRBD2 (5 bases each). CDR3 length equals 13 residues. The germline gives CDR1 SGHVS, CDR2 FNYEAQ. Trimming pared 5 bases from V and 9 bases from J, leaving 17 bases between. The CDR3 coding sequence is TGTGCCAGCAGCCCCCGGGACCGACTGGGGCAGTACGTC. Amino acid sequence: CASSPRDRLGQYV.

V is TRBV10-3 and J is TRBJ2-2; TRBD1 matches at 7 bases. This CDR3 region has 14 residues. Germline V gene lookup returns CDR1 ENHRY and CDR2 SYGVKD. J was trimmed by 6 bases and V by 4 bases; bases with no gene match: 5. The CDR3 loop is CAISATGDSGELFF. The DNA of the CDR3 is TGTGCCATCAGTGCCACAGGGGATTCCGGGGAGCTGTTTTTT.

This clonotype was seen a handful of times. The chain carries TRBV14 and TRBJ1-5; D unresolved. V lost 1 base and J 3 bases, leaving 10 bases between the germline ends. The CDR3 covers 15 residues. CDR1 SGHDN and CDR2 FVKESK come from the germline V gene. In DNA form, the CDR3 reads TGTGCCAGCAGCCAAGCGGGGAACGCCAATCAGCCCCAGCATTTT. Protein product: CASSQAGNANQPQHF. Full variable domain (remainder filled in from reference TRBV14 and TRBJ1-5): EAGVTQFPSHSVIEKGQTVTLRCDPISGHDNLYWYRRVMGKEIKFLLHFVKESKQDESGMPNNRFLAERTGGTYSTLKVQPAELEDSGVYFCASSQAGNANQPQHFGDGTRLSIL.

This clonotype has ten or more counts. The gene calls are TRBV7-2 and TRBJ2-2; D is uncertain. Trimming cost V 2 bases and J 0 bases, with 7 bases left between them. The CDR3 is 15 residues long. Per the germline V gene, CDR1 is SGHTA and CDR2 is FQGNSA. As DNA, the CDR3 is TGTGCCAGCAGCTTAAGCCACGCGAACACCGGGGAGCTGTTTTTT. Amino acids: CASSLSHANTGELFF.

As regards this clonotype: One junction end disagrees with the germline gene, perhaps due to a read error. The genes are TRBV12-3 or TRBV12-4 and TRBJ2-7; perhaps TRBD1 as D (6 bases). The CDR3 is made up of 17 amino acids. The CDR3 DNA reads TGTGCCAGCAGGTTAGGGGCTTCCGGGACACCTCCCTACGAGCAGTACTTC. Protein: CASRLGASGTPPYEQYF.

This clonotype has only a few counts. V usage is TRBV7-9 and J usage is TRBJ2-7; no reliable D call. Between the trimmed V and J ends, which lost 4 bases and 2 bases, there was a span of 9 bases. Germline values: CDR1 SEHNR, CDR2 FQNEAQ (reference sequence). The CDR3 has 13 residues. The CDR3 here is CASSYPGTYEQYF. CDR3 DNA sequence: TGTGCCAGCAGCTACCCGGGCACCTACGAGCAGTACTTC. Looking up the rest from reference TRBV7-9 and TRBJ2-7 gives the full variable domain: DTGVSQNPRHKITKRGQNVTFRCDPISEHNRLYWYRQTLGQGPEFLTYFQNEAQLEKSRLLSDRFSAERPKGSFSTLEIQRTEQGDSAMYLCASSYPGTYEQYFGPGTRLTVT.

This clonotype has ten or more counts. J is TRBJ2-1 and V is TRBV6-2 or TRBV6-3, with TRBD1 as a possible D gene (6 bases). This CDR3 is built from 14 residues. In germline, CDR1 is MNHEY, CDR2 SVGEGT. V lost 0 bases and J 10 bases, leaving 13 bases between the germline ends. The CDR3 reads CASSYSISGAEQFF. For the CDR3, the DNA is TGTGCCAGCAGTTACTCGATCTCAGGGGCGGAGCAGTTCTTC.

This clonotype has more than one count but fewer than ten. V and J are TRBV27 and TRBJ1-6, with D perhaps matching TRBD1 (6 bases). The germline V gene has CDR1 MNHEY and CDR2 SMNVEV (reference sequence). The CDR3 length is 15 residues. V lost 2 bases and J lost 9, with 14 bases in between. CDR3 DNA sequence: TGTGCCAGCAGTTTACACGGGGAGGGGGTTTCACCCCTCCACTTT. Residues: CASSLHGEGVSPLHF.

This clonotype occurred many times. The rearrangement joins TRBV4-1 to TRBJ1-2; D not certain. The ends were cut back, 0 bases at V and 4 bases at J, with 6 bases in the middle. The CDR3 extends over 13 amino acids. Germline values: CDR1 MGHRA, CDR2 YSYEKL. The CDR3 loop reads CASSQDSLYGYTF. DNA for the CDR3: TGCGCCAGCAGCCAAGACAGCCTCTATGGCTACACCTTC.

In this sample, this clonotype turned up a few times. This chain joins TRBV6-5 and TRBJ2-5, with 8 bases matching TRBD2. The J segment lost 4 bases and the V segment lost 0 bases, leaving 4 bases of the junction unmatched. This CDR3 spans 15 amino acids. Germline-derived CDR1 and CDR2 are MNHEY and SVGAGI. The CDR3 DNA follows: TGTGCCAGCAGTTACTCGTACGGGGGGGCAGAGACCCAGTACTTC. Residues: CASSYSYGGAETQYF.

V usage is TRBV7-9 and J usage is TRBJ2-1, with D possibly TRBD2 on 6 matching bases. The V end was cut by 1 base, the J end by 7 bases, with 14 bases between. The germline V gene encodes CDR1 SEHNR and CDR2 FQNEAQ (reference sequence). The CDR3 has 15 residues. This chain's CDR3 is CASSLVVSGLNEQFF. CDR3 nucleotide sequence: TGTGCCAGCAGCTTAGTGGTATCAGGACTAAATGAGCAGTTCTTC.

This rearrangement joins TRBV12-5 to TRBJ2-5, with D hard to call. From germline, CDR1 is LGHNT and CDR2 FRNRAP. Trimming removed 1 base from V and 4 bases from J, with 7 bases in between. The CDR3 sequence is 13 residues long. The CDR3 coding sequence is TGTGCTAGTGGTTTGGGCCTCCGAGAGACCCAGTACTTC. Its protein is CASGLGLRETQYF.

J is TRBJ1-1 and V is TRBV19; D not resolved. CDR3 size: 15 residues. Germline V gene data show CDR1 as LNHDA and CDR2 as SQIVND (reference sequence). Trimming took 4 bases from V and 1 from J, leaving 13 bases between them. Here the CDR3 DNA reads TGTGCCAGTAGTAAATCCTCCGGGTCGAACACTGAAGCTTTCTTT. It translates to CASSKSSGSNTEAFF.